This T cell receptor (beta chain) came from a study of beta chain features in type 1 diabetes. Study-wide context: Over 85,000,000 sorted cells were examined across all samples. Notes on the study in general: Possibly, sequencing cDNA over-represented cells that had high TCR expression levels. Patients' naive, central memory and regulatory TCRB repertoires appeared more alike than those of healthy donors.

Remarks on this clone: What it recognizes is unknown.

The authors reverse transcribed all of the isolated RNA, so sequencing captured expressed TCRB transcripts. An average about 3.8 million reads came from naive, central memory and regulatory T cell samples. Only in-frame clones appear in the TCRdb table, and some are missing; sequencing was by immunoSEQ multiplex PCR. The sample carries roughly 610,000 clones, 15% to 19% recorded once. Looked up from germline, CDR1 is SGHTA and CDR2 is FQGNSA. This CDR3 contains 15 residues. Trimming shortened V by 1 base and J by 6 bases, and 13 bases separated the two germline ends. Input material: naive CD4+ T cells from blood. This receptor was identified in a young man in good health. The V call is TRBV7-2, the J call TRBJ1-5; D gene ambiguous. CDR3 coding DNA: TGTGCCAGCAGCTTAGTGAAAGGCGGCGGTCAGCCCCAGCATTTT. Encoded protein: CASSLVKGGGQPQHF.